A single sample is the source of the 8 T cell receptor beta chains below, sequenced in a study of PD-1 blockade in classical Hodgkin lymphoma. Following autologous stem cell transplantation, relapse occurred in every patient, and exposure to brentuximab vedotin varied. Produced via immunoSEQ multiplex PCR; TCRdb's table is partial and in-frame only. The sample gives 10,000 to 15,000 clones, 75% to 90% of which show up once; more than 20% is in the top ten. The sequenced sample was peripheral blood mononuclear cells (PBMCs), obtained at baseline. The receptor source for this set is a human donor with classical Hodgkin lymphoma.

V gene TRBV27 combines with J gene TRBJ2-7, with D possibly being TRBD1 (6 bases). In germline, CDR1 is MNHEY, CDR2 SMNVEV (reference sequence). The CDR3 runs 14 residues. V gave up 6 bases and J gave up 2 bases, with 14 bases separating them. The CDR3 nucleotides read TGTGCCAGCAGCCTAAGCAGGGGACCCTACGAGCAGTACTTC. The encoded protein is CASSLSRGPYEQYF.

The V and J genes are TRBV27 and TRBJ2-3; D possibly corresponds to TRBD1 (5 bases). The V gene's germline CDR1 is MNHEY and CDR2 SMNVEV (reference sequence). The CDR3 is made up of 14 amino acids. V lost 6 bases and J 5 bases, leaving 15 bases between the germline ends. The CDR3 sequence is CASRPAGSGDTQYF. For the CDR3, the DNA is TGTGCCAGCAGGCCGGCAGGGTCTGGAGATACGCAGTATTTT.

The chain carries TRBV10-1 and TRBJ2-2, with unresolved D. V shed 0 bases and J shed 6 bases, with 17 bases lying between them. The CDR3 is made up of 17 amino acids. CDR1 and CDR2 (germline): WNHNN, SYGVQD (reference sequence). The DNA for the CDR3 is TGCGCCAGCAGTGAGTCGAACCCACTACTGGGTCCCGGGGAGCTGTTTTTT. This encodes CASSESNPLLGPGELFF.

The V gene is TRBV5-1, the J gene TRBJ1-3; 10 bases line up with TRBD1. Germline CDR1 SGHRS, CDR2 YFSETQ. The V segment lost 0 bases and the J segment 3 bases; nucleotides outside the gene matches: 3. The CDR3 runs to 16 residues. The CDR3 sequence is CASSLGDRGHGNTIYF. The CDR3 nucleotides are TGCGCCAGCAGCTTGGGGGACAGGGGACATGGAAACACCATATATTTT.

The chain links TRBV5-4 to TRBJ2-1, with 13 positions matching TRBD2. Germline V gives CDR1 SGHNT, CDR2 YYREEE (reference sequence). The CDR3 has 18 amino acids. The trim removed 2 bases at V and 5 bases at J, leaving 10 bases unmatched. CDR3 loop: CASSFSGLAGAGDNEQFF. The CDR3 nucleotides read TGTGCCAGCAGCTTCAGTGGACTAGCGGGAGCGGGAGACAATGAGCAGTTCTTC.

V usage is TRBV6-5 and J usage is TRBJ2-5; 9 bases match TRBD2. Per germline, CDR1 MNHEY and CDR2 SVGAGI. The CDR3 consists of 16 residues. Trimming cost V 2 bases and J 4 bases; bases outside gene matches: 8. The CDR3 bases are TGTGCCAGCAGTTACGTAGCGGGAGCTTCTGGAGAGACCCAGTACTTC. This gives the protein CASSYVAGASGETQYF.

The chain carries TRBV4-2 and TRBJ2-1; D remains unclear. CDR3 length: 13 amino acids. Germline lookup yields CDR1 LGHNA and CDR2 YNFKEQ. V gave up 0 bases and J gave up 7 bases, with 7 bases separating them. The CDR3, as DNA: TGTGCCAGCAGCCAAGAACTTCGAAATGAGCAGTTCTTC. Encoded protein: CASSQELRNEQFF.

The CDR3 DNA is TGTGCCAGCAGCGTCCGGGACTACAATGAGCAGTTCTTC. Amino acid sequence: CASSVRDYNEQFF. The genes are TRBV7-9 and TRBJ2-1, with D perhaps matching TRBD2 (5 bases). The CDR3 has 13 residues. With 5 bases removed from V and 3 bases from J, the gap between germline ends came to 8 bases. Per the germline V gene, CDR1 is SEHNR and CDR2 is FQNEAQ (reference sequence).